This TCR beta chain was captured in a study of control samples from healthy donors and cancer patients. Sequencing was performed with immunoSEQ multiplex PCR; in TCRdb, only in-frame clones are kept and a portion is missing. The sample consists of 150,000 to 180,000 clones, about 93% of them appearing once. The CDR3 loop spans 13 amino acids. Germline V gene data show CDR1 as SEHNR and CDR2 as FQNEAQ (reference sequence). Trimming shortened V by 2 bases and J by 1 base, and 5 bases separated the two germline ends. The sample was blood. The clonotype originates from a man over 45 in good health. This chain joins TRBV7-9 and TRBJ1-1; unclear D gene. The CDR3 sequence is CASSLSWNTEAFF. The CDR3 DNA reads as TGTGCCAGCAGCTTAAGTTGGAACACTGAAGCTTTCTTT.